Detailed here is one T cell receptor beta chain. These data come from a study of blood T cell repertoires in COVID-19. Study context: Italy, Spain and the United States were the sources of the convalescent and acute COVID-19 samples. Sources were T cells, B-cell-depleted T cells, or PBMCs; the material itself was cDNA or gDNA.

Authors' processing steps: Amplifying reference gene primers gave estimates of nucleated cell counts. The repertoire was sequenced with immunoSEQ multiplex PCR; TCRdb's copy has only in-frame clones and lacks some. V and J calls and clone size come straight from that table; D and trimming were deduced from the DNA. The sample contains 250,000 to 300,000 clones, around 80% of which appear only once. The CDR3 runs to 13 residues. Deletions cut 5 bases from V and 10 bases from J, with 15 bases between. This clonotype was obtained from a man of 80 years or more with acute or convalescent COVID-19. The chain has TRBV12-3 or TRBV12-4 and TRBJ1-5; a possible D gene is TRBD1 (5 bases). Material for sequencing was peripheral blood. CDR3 residues: CASSRGLSNPQHF. CDR3 bases: TGTGCCAGCAGTAGGGGACTCTCCAATCCCCAGCATTTT.